This TCR beta chain is from a study of T cells in Graves' hyperthyroidism and ophthalmopathy. Study observations and caveats: Most clonotypes that expanded in the thyroid above 0.001 also showed up in blood.

RNA transcripts gave rise to amplified TCR beta CDR3 regions. Primed by the HTBI set, a first-round RT-PCR was run on the TCR CDR3. MiXCR, run by TCRdb on the multiplex PCR reads, gives a single entry per CDR3 protein. The data contain more than 500,000 distinct CDR3 sequences, 15% to 20% of them seen just once; the ten biggest clones take up 3.8%. The table lists this clonotype with many counts. Its antigen remains unidentified. Patients aged 18 to 65 had newly diagnosed hyperthyroidism that had lasted under 2 months. Exclusion criteria comprised uncontrolled infection, other autoimmune disease, pregnancy or lactation. Germline V gene sequence: CDR1 ENHRY, CDR2 SYGVKD. The CDR3 contains 12 residues. Germline trimming cut 6 bases from V and 2 bases from J; bases unmatched to any gene: 1.

The sequencing input was blood. The sequence was collected from a woman aged 25 to 39 with Graves' hyperthyroidism. The chain is built from TRBV10-3 and TRBJ2-7, with TRBD1 matching 7 bases. The CDR3 spells CAIRGTAYEQYF. The CDR3 DNA reads TGTGCCATCAGGGGGACAGCCTACGAGCAGTACTTC.